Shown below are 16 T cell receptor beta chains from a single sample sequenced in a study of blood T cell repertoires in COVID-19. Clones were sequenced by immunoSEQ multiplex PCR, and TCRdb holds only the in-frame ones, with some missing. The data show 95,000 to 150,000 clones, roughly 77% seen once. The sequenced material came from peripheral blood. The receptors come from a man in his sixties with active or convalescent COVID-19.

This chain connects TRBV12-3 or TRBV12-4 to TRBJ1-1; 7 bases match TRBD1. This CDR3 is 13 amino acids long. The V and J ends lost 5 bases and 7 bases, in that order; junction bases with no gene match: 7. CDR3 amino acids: CASSPDRAVEAFF. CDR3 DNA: TGTGCCAGCAGTCCAGACAGGGCAGTTGAAGCTTTCTTT.

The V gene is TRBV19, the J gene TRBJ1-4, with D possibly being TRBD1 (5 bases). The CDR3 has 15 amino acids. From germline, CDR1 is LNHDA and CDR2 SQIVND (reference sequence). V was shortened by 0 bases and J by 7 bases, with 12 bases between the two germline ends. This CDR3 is CASSIEGQGREKLFF. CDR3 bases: TGTGCCAGTAGTATAGAGGGGCAGGGCCGTGAAAAACTGTTTTTT.

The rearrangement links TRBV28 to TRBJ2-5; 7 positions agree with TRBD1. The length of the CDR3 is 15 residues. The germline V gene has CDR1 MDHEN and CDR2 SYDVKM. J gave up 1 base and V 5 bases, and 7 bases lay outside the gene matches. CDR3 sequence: CASSPRQGFQETQYF. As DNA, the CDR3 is TGTGCCAGCAGTCCAAGACAGGGATTCCAAGAGACCCAGTACTTC.

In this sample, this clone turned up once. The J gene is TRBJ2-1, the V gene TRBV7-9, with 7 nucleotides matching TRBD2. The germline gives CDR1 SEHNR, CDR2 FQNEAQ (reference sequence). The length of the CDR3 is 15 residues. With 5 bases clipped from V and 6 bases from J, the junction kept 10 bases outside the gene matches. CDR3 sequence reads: CASSGPRGVGNEQFF. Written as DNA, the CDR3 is TGTGCCAGCAGCGGTCCACGGGGGGTGGGCAATGAGCAGTTCTTC. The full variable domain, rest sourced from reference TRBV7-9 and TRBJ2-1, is DTGVSQNPRHKITKRGQNVTFRCDPISEHNRLYWYRQTLGQGPEFLTYFQNEAQLEKSRLLSDRFSAERPKGSFSTLEIQRTEQGDSAMYLCASSGPRGVGNEQFFGPGTRLTVL.

CDR3 in amino acids: CATQRGLQETQYF. CDR3 nucleotides: TGCGCCACCCAGAGAGGCCTCCAAGAGACCCAGTACTTC. The V call is TRBV10-2, the J call TRBJ2-5; D remains ambiguous. The V and J ends lost 10 bases and 1 base respectively, with 13 bases between them. CDR3 length: 13 residues. Germline V gene sequence: CDR1 WSHSY, CDR2 SAAADI.

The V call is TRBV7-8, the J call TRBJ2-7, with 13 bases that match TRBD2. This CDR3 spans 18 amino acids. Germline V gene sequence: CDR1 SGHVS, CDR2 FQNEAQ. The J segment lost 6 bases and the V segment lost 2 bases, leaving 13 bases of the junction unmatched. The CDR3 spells CASSLNLGRLAGGSEQYF. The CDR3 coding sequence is TGTGCCAGCAGCTTAAACCTAGGAAGACTAGCGGGAGGAAGCGAGCAGTACTTC.

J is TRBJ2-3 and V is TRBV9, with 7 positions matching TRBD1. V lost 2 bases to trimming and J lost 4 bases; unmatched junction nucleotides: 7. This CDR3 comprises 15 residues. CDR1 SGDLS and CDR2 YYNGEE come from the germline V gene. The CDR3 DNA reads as TGTGCCAGCAGCGTGGACGGACAGGCGGCAGATACGCAGTATTTT. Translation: CASSVDGQAADTQYF.

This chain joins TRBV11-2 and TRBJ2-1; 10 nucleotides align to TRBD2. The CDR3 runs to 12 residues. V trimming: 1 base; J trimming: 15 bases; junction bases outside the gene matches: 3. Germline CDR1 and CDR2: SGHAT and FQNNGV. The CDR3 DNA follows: TGTGCCAGCAGCTTAGCTAGCGGGAGACCGTTCTTC. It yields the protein CASSLASGRPFF.

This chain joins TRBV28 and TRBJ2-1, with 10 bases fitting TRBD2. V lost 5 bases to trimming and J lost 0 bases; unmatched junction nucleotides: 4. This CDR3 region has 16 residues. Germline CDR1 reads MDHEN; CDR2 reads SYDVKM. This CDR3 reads CASSPSGSFSYNEQFF. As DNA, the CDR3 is TGTGCCAGCAGTCCTAGCGGGAGTTTCTCCTACAATGAGCAGTTCTTC. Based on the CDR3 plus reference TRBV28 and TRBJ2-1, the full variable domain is DVKVTQSSRYLVKRTGEKVFLECVQDMDHENMFWYRQDPGLGLRLIYFSYDVKMKEKGDIPEGYSVSREKKERFSLILESASTNQTSMYLCASSPSGSFSYNEQFFGPGTRLTVL.

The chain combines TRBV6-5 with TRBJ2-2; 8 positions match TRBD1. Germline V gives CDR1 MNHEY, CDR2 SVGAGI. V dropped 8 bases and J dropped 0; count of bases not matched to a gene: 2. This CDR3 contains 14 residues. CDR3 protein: CASRDRSNTGELFF. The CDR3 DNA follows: TGTGCCAGCCGGGACAGGTCGAACACCGGGGAGCTGTTTTTT.

CDR3 region: CSVGQGEDYGYTF. CDR3 coding DNA: TGCAGCGTGGGACAGGGAGAAGACTATGGCTACACCTTC. The chain has TRBV29-1 and TRBJ1-2; 9 bases align to TRBD1. V dropped 6 bases and J dropped 3; count of bases not matched to a gene: 5. CDR1 and CDR2 from the germline V gene are SQVTM and ANQGSEA. This CDR3 spans 13 amino acids. Using reference TRBV29-1 and TRBJ1-2 for the parts outside the CDR3, the full variable domain is SAVISQKPSRDICQRGTSLTIQCQVDSQVTMMFWYRQQPGQSLTLIATANQGSEATYESGFVIDKFPISRPNLTFSTLTVSNMSPEDSSIYLCSVGQGEDYGYTFGSGTRLTVV.

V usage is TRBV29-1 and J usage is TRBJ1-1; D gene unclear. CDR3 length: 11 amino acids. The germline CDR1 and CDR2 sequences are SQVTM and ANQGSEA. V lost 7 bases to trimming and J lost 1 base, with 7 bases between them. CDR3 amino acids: CSGFGNTEAFF. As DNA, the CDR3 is TGCAGCGGCTTCGGGAACACTGAAGCTTTCTTT.

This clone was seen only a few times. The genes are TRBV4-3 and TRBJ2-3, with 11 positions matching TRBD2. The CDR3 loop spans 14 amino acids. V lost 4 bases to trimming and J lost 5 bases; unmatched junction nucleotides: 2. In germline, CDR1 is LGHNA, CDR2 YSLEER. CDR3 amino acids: CASSPTSGRDTQYF. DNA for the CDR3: TGCGCCAGCAGCCCAACTAGCGGGAGAGATACGCAGTATTTT.

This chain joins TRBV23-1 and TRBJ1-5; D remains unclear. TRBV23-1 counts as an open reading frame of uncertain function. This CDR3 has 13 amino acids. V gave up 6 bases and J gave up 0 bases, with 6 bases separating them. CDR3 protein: CASRRFSNQPQHF. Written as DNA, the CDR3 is TGCGCCAGCAGGCGTTTTAGCAATCAGCCCCAGCATTTT.

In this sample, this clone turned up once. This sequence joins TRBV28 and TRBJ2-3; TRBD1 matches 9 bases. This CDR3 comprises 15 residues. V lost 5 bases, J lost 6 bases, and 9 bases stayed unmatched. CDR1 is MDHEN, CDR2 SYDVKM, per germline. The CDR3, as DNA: TGTGCCAGCAGTACAACGGGACAGGGTGGGGATACGCAGTATTTT. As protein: CASSTTGQGGDTQYF.

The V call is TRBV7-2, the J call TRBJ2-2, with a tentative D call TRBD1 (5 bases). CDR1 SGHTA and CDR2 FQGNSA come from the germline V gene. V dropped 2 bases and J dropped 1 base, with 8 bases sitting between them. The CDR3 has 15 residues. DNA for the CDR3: TGTGCCAGCAGCTTACAGGGTCGGAACACCGGGGAGCTGTTTTTT. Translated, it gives CASSLQGRNTGELFF.